This T cell receptor (beta chain) was profiled in a study of identical twins. This clonotype was seen a few times. Its antigen is not identified. V was cut by 8 bases and J by 16 bases, with 9 bases left in between. The CDR3 covers 8 residues. The study, taken as a whole, reports: Abundant cord blood beta clonotypes carried fewer insertions; memory repertoires showed none. Modelling approaches yielded underestimates of out-of-frame TCR alpha sharing between monozygotic twins. Because invariant MAIT and iNKT cells could be present, zero-insertion analyses could be partly confounded.

A universal primer binding site was introduced by template switching. The final cDNA contained unique molecular identifiers. MiXCR was run by TCRdb on the 5' RACE reads, yielding one entry per CDR3 protein. The sample has about 550,000 distinct CDR3 sequences, approximately 20% seen once. The sample was also reused in another study, on yellow fever vaccine responses in identical twins.

The sequenced sample consisted of CD4+ T cells sorted from blood. The TCR comes from a woman aged 18 to 35 in good health. The chain joins TRBV12-3 or TRBV12-4 to TRBJ2-4; D ambiguous. In nucleotides, the CDR3 is TGTGCCAGCGACCCCCCCTACTTC. Protein: CASDPPYF.